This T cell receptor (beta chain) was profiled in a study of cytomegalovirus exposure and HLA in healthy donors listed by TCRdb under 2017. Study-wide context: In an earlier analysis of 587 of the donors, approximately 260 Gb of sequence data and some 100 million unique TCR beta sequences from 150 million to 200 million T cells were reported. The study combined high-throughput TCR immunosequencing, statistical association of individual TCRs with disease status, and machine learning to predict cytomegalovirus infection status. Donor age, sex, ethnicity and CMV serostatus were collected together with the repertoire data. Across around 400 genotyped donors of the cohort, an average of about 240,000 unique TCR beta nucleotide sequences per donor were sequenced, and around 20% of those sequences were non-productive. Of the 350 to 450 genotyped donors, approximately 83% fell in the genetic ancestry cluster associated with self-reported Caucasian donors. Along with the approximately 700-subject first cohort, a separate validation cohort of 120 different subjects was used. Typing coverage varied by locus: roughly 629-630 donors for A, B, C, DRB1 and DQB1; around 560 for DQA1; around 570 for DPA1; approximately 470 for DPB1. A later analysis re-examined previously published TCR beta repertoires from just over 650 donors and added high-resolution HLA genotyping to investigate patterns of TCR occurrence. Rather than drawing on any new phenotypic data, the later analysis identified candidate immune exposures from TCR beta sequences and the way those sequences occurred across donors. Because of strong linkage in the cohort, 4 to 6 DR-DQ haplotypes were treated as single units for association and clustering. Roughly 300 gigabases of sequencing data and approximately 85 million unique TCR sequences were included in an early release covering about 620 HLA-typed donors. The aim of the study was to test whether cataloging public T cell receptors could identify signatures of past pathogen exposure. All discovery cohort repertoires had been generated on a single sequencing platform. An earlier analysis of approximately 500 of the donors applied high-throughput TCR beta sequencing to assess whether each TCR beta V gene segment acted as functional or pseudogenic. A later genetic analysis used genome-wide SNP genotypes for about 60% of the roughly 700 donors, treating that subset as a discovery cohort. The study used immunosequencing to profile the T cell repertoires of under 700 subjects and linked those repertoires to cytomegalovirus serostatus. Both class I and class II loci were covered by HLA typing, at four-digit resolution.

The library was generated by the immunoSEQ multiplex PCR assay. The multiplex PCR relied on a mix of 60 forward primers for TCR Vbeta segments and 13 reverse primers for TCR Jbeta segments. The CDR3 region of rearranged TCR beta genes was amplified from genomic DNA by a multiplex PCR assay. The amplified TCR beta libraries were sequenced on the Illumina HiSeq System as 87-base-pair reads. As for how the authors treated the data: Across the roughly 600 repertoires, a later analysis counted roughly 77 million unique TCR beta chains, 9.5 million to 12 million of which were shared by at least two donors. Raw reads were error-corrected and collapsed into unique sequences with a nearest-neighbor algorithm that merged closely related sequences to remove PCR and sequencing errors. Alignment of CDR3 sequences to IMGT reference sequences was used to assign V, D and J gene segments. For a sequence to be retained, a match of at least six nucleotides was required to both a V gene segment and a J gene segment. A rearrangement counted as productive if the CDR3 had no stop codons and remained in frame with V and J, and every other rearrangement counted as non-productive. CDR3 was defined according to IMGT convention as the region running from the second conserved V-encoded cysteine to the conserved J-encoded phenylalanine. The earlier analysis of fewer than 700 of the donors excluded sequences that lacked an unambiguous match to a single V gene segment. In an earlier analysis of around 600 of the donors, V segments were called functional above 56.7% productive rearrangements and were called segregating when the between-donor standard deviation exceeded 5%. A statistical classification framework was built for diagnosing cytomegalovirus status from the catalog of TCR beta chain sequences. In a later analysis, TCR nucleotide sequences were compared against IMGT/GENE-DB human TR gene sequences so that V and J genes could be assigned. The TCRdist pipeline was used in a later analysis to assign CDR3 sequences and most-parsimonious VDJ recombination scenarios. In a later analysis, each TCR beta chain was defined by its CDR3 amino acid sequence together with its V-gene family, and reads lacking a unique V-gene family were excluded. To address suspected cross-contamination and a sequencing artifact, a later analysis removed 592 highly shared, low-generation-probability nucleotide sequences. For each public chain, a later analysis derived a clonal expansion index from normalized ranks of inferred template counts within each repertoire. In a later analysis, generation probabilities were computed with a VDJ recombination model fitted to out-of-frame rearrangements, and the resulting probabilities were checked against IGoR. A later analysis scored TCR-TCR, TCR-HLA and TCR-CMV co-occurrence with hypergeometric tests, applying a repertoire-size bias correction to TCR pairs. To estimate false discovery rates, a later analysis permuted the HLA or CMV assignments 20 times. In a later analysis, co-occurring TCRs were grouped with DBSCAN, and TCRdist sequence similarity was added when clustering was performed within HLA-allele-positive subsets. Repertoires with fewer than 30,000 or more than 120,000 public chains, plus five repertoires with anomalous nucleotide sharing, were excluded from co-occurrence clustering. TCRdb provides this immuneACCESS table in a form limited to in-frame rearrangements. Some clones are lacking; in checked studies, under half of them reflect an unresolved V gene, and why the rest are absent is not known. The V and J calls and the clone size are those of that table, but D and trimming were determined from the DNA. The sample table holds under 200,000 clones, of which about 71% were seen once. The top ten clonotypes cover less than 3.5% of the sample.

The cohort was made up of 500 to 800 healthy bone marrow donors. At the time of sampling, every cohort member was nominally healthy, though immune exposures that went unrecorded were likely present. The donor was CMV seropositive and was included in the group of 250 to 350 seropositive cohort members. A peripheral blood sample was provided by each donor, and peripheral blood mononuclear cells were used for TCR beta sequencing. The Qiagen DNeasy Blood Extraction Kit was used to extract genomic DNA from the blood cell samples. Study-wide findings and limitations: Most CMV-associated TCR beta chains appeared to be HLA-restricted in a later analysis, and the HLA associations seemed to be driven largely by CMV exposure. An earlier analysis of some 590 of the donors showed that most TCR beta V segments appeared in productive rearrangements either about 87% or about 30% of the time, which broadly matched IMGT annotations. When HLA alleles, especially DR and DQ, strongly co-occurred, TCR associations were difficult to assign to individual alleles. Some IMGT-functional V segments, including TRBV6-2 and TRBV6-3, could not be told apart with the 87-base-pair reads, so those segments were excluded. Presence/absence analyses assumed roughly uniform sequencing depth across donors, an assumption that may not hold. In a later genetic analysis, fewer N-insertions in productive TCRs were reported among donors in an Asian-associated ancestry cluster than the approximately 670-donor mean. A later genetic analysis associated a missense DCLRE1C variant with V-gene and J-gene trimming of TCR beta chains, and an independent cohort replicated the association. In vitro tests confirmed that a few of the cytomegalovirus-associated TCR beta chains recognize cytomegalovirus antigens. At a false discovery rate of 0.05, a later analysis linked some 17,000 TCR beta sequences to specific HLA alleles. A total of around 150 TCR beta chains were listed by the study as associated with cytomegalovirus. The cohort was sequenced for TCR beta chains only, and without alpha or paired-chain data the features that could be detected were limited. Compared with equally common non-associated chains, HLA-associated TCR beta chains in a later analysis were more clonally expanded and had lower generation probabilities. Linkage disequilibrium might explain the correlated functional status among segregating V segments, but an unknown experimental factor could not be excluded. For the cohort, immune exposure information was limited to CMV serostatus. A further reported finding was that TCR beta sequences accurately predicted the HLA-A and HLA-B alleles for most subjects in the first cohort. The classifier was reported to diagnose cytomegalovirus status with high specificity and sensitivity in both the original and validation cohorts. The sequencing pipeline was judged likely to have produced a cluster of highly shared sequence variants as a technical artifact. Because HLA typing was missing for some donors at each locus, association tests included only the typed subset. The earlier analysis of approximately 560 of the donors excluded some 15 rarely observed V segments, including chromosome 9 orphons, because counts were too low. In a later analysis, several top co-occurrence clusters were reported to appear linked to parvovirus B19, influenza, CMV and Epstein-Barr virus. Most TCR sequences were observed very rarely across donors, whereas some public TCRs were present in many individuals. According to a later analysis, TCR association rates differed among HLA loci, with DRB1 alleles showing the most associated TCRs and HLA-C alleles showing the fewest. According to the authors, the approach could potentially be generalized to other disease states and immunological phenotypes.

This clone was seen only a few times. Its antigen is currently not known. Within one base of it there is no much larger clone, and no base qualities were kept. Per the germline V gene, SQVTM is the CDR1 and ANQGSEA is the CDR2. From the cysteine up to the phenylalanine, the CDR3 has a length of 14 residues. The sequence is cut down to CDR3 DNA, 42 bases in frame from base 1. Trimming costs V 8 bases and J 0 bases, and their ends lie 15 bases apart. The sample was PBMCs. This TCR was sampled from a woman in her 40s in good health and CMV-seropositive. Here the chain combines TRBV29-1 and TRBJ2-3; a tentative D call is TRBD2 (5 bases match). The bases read TGCAGCCTGTGGGGAGCCGCTAGCACAGATACGCAGTATTTT. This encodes CSLWGAASTDTQYF.